This T cell receptor beta chain was captured by sequencing in a study of blood T cell repertoires in COVID-19. Study information: Acute and convalescent COVID-19 specimens originated in the United States, Italy and Spain. In each case, the material was cDNA or gDNA derived from T cells, B-cell-depleted T cells, or PBMCs.

V was pared by 4 bases and J by 7 bases, with 17 bases between. CDR3 length: 14 amino acids. Per germline, CDR1 MDHEN and CDR2 SYDVKM. Those enrolled, adults aged roughly 18 to 89 years, came from around 25 US areas. Each participant's cohort was designated according to participant-reported clinical history. Using immunoSEQ multiplex PCR, the repertoire was profiled, and TCRdb retains in-frame clones only, with some absent. The sample has some 300,000 clones, 90% seen once; the top ten hold 3.5% to 4.5%. The chain recombines TRBV28 with TRBJ2-7; tentative D call: TRBD2 (5 bases). The sequencing sample was made of PBMCs or T cells enriched from blood (not recorded which). The clonotype comes from a woman aged 18-29 years with acute COVID-19. As DNA, the CDR3 is TGTGCCAGCAGTTACGCTAGCAGGACGGGAGAGCAGTACTTC. It encodes CASSYASRTGEQYF.